One sample yielded the 21 T cell receptor beta chains listed below, sequenced in a study of T cell responses to AZD1222 COVID-19 vaccine. Generated by immunoSEQ multiplex PCR, the TCRdb table keeps only in-frame clones and is missing some. The data contain approximately 52,000 clones, about nine tenths of them singletons. The specimen comprised peripheral blood, sampled 28 days after the second AZD1222 dose. These receptors all come from an adult who received the AZD1222 COVID-19 vaccine.

The chain carries TRBV28 and TRBJ2-3, with a weak D call TRBD1 (6 bases). Germline assignment: CDR1 MDHEN and CDR2 SYDVKM. The V end lost 7 bases, the J end lost 13 bases, and 12 bases lay between the germline ends. The length of the CDR3 is 10 residues. This CDR3 reads CASKRTEEYF. The CDR3, as DNA: TGTGCCAGCAAACGGACAGAGGAGTATTTT.

This clone is a singleton in its sample. This chain joins TRBV7-8 and TRBJ1-2, with a possible D match to TRBD1 (5 bases). V lost 3 bases and J 2 bases, leaving 13 bases between the germline ends. The CDR3 spans 15 residues. Germline-derived CDR1 and CDR2 are SGHVS and FQNEAQ. The CDR3 reads CASSFTGTANYGYTF. As DNA, the CDR3 is TGTGCCAGCAGCTTCACCGGGACGGCAAACTATGGCTACACCTTC.

This chain links TRBV6-5 with TRBJ2-3, with D perhaps given as TRBD1 or TRBD2 (5 bases each). In germline, CDR1 is MNHEY, CDR2 SVGAGI. CDR3 size: 15 residues. The ends were cut back, 8 bases at V and 5 bases at J, with 20 bases in the middle. For the CDR3, the DNA is TGTGCCAGCGCCCGGGACGCGGTGAGCCGAGATACGCAGTATTTT. Amino acids: CASARDAVSRDTQYF.

The chain couples TRBV7-3 to TRBJ2-1; D unclear. Germline V gene sequence: CDR1 SGHTA, CDR2 FQGTGA. V shed 2 bases and J shed 5 bases, with 7 bases lying between them. The CDR3 extends over 13 amino acids. This chain's CDR3 is CASSLGPDNEQFF. DNA for the CDR3: TGTGCCAGCAGCTTAGGTCCTGACAATGAGCAGTTCTTC.

The chain is built from TRBV19 and TRBJ1-1, with D unclear. Per germline, CDR1 LNHDA and CDR2 SQIVND (reference sequence). Trimming removed 8 bases from V and 0 bases from J, with 4 bases in between. The CDR3 is 11 residues long. The CDR3 here is CASRLNTEAFF. CDR3 coding DNA: TGTGCCAGTCGCCTGAACACTGAAGCTTTCTTT.

This chain connects TRBV12-3 or TRBV12-4 to TRBJ2-7; D is perhaps TRBD1 (6 bases). The CDR3 sequence is 13 residues long. The ends were cut back, 5 bases at V and 5 bases at J, with 13 bases in the middle. CDR3 coding DNA: TGTGCCAGCAGTCAGTCAGGGGTCCACGAGCAGTACTTC. This gives the protein CASSQSGVHEQYF.

This chain connects TRBV11-2 to TRBJ2-5, with a weak D call TRBD1 (6 bases). CDR1 and CDR2 from the germline V gene are SGHAT and FQNNGV. The CDR3 extends over 13 amino acids. The V gene lost 6 bases and the J gene lost 5 bases, with 13 bases spanning the gap. Here the CDR3 DNA reads TGTGCCAGCAGGCTCCAGGGGCGGGAGACCCAGTACTTC. Amino acids: CASRLQGRETQYF.

J is TRBJ1-3 and V is TRBV5-3; no reliable D call. TRBV5-3 qualifies as an ORF whose function is uncertain. This CDR3 spans 14 amino acids. V lost 1 base and J 0 bases, leaving 5 bases between the germline ends. The CDR3 spells CARSLLGSGNTIYF. Here the CDR3 DNA reads TGTGCCAGAAGCTTGTTAGGCTCTGGAAACACCATATATTTT.

The rearrangement joins TRBV29-1 to TRBJ2-3, with D unclear. The CDR3 is 12 amino acids. Germline CDR1 is SQVTM and CDR2 is ANQGSEA. V lost 4 bases and J lost 4, with 9 bases in between. CDR3 residues: CSVAGTADTQYF. In nucleotides, the CDR3 is TGCAGCGTTGCTGGTACGGCAGATACGCAGTATTTT.

This clone was picked up one time. This sequence joins TRBV9 and TRBJ1-6; D might be TRBD1 (5 bases). This CDR3 is built from 15 residues. Germline V gene sequence: CDR1 SGDLS, CDR2 YYNGEE. V lost 0 bases and J lost 3, with 7 bases in between. In nucleotides, the CDR3 is TGTGCCAGCAGCGTAGAGGGGATCTATAATTCACCCCTCCACTTT. This gives the protein CASSVEGIYNSPLHF.

The chain links TRBV20-1 to TRBJ1-2; D is undetermined. Germline V gene lookup returns CDR1 DFQATT and CDR2 SNEGSKA (reference sequence). The CDR3 runs to 9 residues. The V and J ends lost 3 bases and 10 bases respectively, with 6 bases between them. CDR3 in amino acids: CSASGLYTF. The DNA of the CDR3 is TGCAGTGCTAGTGGCCTCTACACCTTC.

This sequence joins TRBV19 and TRBJ1-5, with D perhaps matching TRBD1 (6 bases). From germline, CDR1 is LNHDA and CDR2 SQIVND (reference sequence). The CDR3 is 15 residues long. The ends were cut back, 9 bases at V and 3 bases at J, with 18 bases in the middle. The CDR3 is CASKGEDSSNQPQHF. CDR3 sequence (DNA): TGTGCCAGCAAAGGAGAGGACAGCTCCAATCAGCCCCAGCATTTT. Combining the CDR3 with reference TRBV19 and TRBJ1-5 gives the whole variable domain DGGITQSPKYLFRKEGQNVTLSCEQNLNHDAMYWYRQDPGQGLRLIYYSQIVNDFQKGDIAEGYSVSREKKESFPLTVTSAQKNPTAFYLCASKGEDSSNQPQHFGDGTRLSIL.

This chain connects TRBV2 to TRBJ2-2; 8 bases line up with TRBD1. The CDR3 is made up of 15 amino acids. Germline loops: CDR1 SNHLY, CDR2 FYNNEI. V shed 5 bases, J shed 3 bases, and the junction held 5 bases outside the gene matches. This CDR3 is CASSLDRVDTGELFF. As DNA, the CDR3 is TGTGCCAGCAGTCTGGACAGGGTCGACACCGGGGAGCTGTTTTTT. Variable domain in full (rest from reference TRBV2 and TRBJ2-2): EPEVTQTPSHQVTQMGQEVILRCVPISNHLYFYWYRQILGQKVEFLVSFYNNEISEKSEIFDDQFSVERPDGSNFTLKIRSTKLEDSAMYFCASSLDRVDTGELFFGEGSRLTVL.

The chain joins TRBV28 to TRBJ1-1; possibly TRBD1 for D (5 bases). CDR1 and CDR2 (germline): MDHEN, SYDVKM. The CDR3 extends over 11 amino acids. V lost 8 bases and J lost 10, with 14 bases in between. The CDR3 DNA sequence: TGTGCCAGCCGCCTTGGGGGGAGAGCTTTCTTT. Its translation is CASRLGGRAFF.

The V and J genes are TRBV10-3 and TRBJ2-2, with D maybe TRBD2 (5 bases). Trimming took off 4 bases at V and 7 bases at J, with 10 bases between the two ends. The CDR3 runs 13 residues. The germline CDR1 and CDR2 sequences are ENHRY and SYGVKD. The CDR3 protein is CAISAGVDGELFF. The CDR3 nucleotides read TGTGCCATCAGTGCCGGGGTTGACGGGGAGCTGTTTTTT.

The CDR3 spells CASSPNPTGTGNQPQHF. CDR3 nucleotide sequence: TGTGCCAGCAGTCCTAATCCAACCGGGACAGGGAATCAGCCCCAGCATTTT. The V gene is TRBV6-6, the J gene TRBJ1-5, with TRBD1 identical over 9 bases. V lost 5 bases, J lost 4 bases, and 12 bases stayed unmatched. CDR3 length: 17 amino acids. Germline V CDR1 and CDR2: MNHNY, SVGAGI (reference sequence).

The chain recombines TRBV28 with TRBJ1-5; no firm D call. Trimming pared 3 bases from V and 1 base from J, leaving 13 bases between. The germline V gene has CDR1 MDHEN and CDR2 SYDVKM. The CDR3 covers 16 residues. CDR3: CASSLGGFASNQPQHF. CDR3 nucleotides: TGTGCCAGCAGTTTGGGAGGGTTTGCCAGCAATCAGCCCCAGCATTTT.

The CDR3 sequence: CASSPTSGNEQFF. CDR3 nucleotides: TGTGCCAGCTCACCAACTAGCGGGAACGAGCAGTTCTTC. The chain carries TRBV18 and TRBJ2-1, with 10 bases fitting TRBD2. The trim removed 2 bases at V and 10 bases at J, leaving 2 bases unmatched. The CDR3 is made up of 13 amino acids. Germline lookup yields CDR1 KGHSH and CDR2 LQKENI.

The chain is built from TRBV15 and TRBJ2-3, with 8 bases lining up with TRBD2. This CDR3 is built from 18 residues. J was trimmed by 4 bases and V by 2 bases; bases with no gene match: 14. Looked up from germline, CDR1 is LNHNV and CDR2 is YYDKDF (reference sequence). CDR3 region: CATSRPRRASGSPDTQYF. Here the CDR3 DNA reads TGTGCCACCAGCAGACCCCGTCGGGCCAGCGGGAGCCCAGATACGCAGTATTTT.

DNA for the CDR3: TGTGCCAGCAGTCCCGGACAGGGTCGATATACGCAGTATTTT. Amino acid sequence: CASSPGQGRYTQYF. This sequence joins TRBV27 and TRBJ2-3, with 8 bases fitting TRBD1. The CDR3 sequence is 14 residues long. CDR1 and CDR2 (germline): MNHEY, SMNVEV (reference sequence). Losses at the gene ends were 5 bases for V and 7 bases for J; bases not matched to a gene: 8.

This clone was picked up one time. The J gene is TRBJ1-5, the V gene TRBV7-2; D remains ambiguous. CDR1 is SGHTA and CDR2 is FQGNSA in the germline V gene. V gave up 5 bases and J gave up 3 bases, with 14 bases separating them. There are 15 residues in the CDR3. CDR3 in amino acids: CASSLGGLFNQPQHF. In nucleotides, the CDR3 is TGTGCCAGCAGCCTCGGAGGGCTGTTCAATCAGCCCCAGCATTTT.